This entry features one T cell receptor beta chain sequence. Its target is not known. Produced via immunoSEQ multiplex PCR; TCRdb's table is partial and in-frame only. This sample has 45,000 to 60,000 clones, with over 65% found just once. The data belong to a study of a mutant IDH1 vaccine in newly diagnosed glioma. Overall study: Patients arrived already treated with radiotherapy, temozolomide, or both, most having had both. Study-wide points: Patients showed vaccine-induced immune responses at a rate of under 95%.

Regarding time point: baseline, week 1 (first vaccination visit). Treatment noted: pre-vaccination baseline after standard-of-care therapy. The astrocytomas were IDH1-mutant, ATRX-negative, and WHO grade 3 or 4. The germline gives CDR1 SGHRS, CDR2 YFSETQ. V was shortened by 0 bases and J by 4 bases, with 8 bases between the two germline ends. The CDR3 consists of 14 residues. This material consisted of PBMCs, taken from a glioma patient treated with radiotherapy, temozolomide or both. The clonotype was recovered from a woman in her 40s with glioma. The chain recombines TRBV5-1 with TRBJ2-1, with TRBD1 as a possible D gene (6 bases). In DNA form, the CDR3 reads TGCGCCAGCAGCTTGGGGGACACTTACAATGAGCAGTTCTTC. This sequence encodes CASSLGDTYNEQFF.